The 20 T cell receptor beta chains below all came from one sample that was sequenced in a study of beta chain features in type 1 diabetes. Study-wide points: Moderate but significant shortening of TCRB CDR3s was recorded in all four CD4+ subsets from Type 1 diabetes patients.

Antigens of these TCRs are unknown. cDNA synthesis used the whole RNA isolate, giving expressed TCRB sequences. TCRdb keeps only in-frame clones here, not all; method: immunoSEQ multiplex PCR. This table has 640,000 or so clones, 13% appearing once. Sequencing input: naive CD4+ T cells from blood. These receptors were taken from a man aged 18 to 29 with type 1 diabetes.

In its sample, this clone was seen a few times. This chain joins TRBV5-6 and TRBJ2-1; D gene uncertain. The germline CDR1 and CDR2 sequences are SGHDT and YYEEEE. V lost 1 base and J 0 bases, leaving 11 bases between the germline ends. The CDR3 is made up of 16 amino acids. The CDR3 bases are TGTGCCAGCAGCTTGAGGGCTGGTAGCTCCTACAATGAGCAGTTCTTC. Translated, it gives CASSLRAGSSYNEQFF.

The chain carries TRBV5-4 and TRBJ1-2; 9 bases map to TRBD1. The trim removed 3 bases at V and 6 bases at J, leaving 3 bases unmatched. CDR3 size: 13 residues. The germline V gene has CDR1 SGHNT and CDR2 YYREEE (reference sequence). CDR3 DNA sequence: TGTGCCAGCAGCTGGGACAGGGTAAATGGCTACACCTTC. It specifies CASSWDRVNGYTF.

The chain couples TRBV6-5 to TRBJ1-2; 7 bases match TRBD1. The CDR3 is 11 residues long. The germline V gene has CDR1 MNHEY and CDR2 SVGAGI. With V trimmed by 11 bases and J by 6 bases, 6 bases remained unmatched. DNA for the CDR3: TGTGCCGTCGGAGGGGGCCATGGCTACACCTTC. Its translation is CAVGGGHGYTF.

This clone was detected only a few times. CDR3 in amino acids: CASATDSAGTEAFF. The CDR3 coding sequence is TGTGCCAGCGCCACGGACTCCGCGGGCACTGAAGCTTTCTTT. The genes are TRBV7-3 and TRBJ1-1; D is ambiguous. With 8 bases removed from V and 4 bases from J, the gap between germline ends came to 17 bases. From germline, CDR1 is SGHTA and CDR2 FQGTGA. This CDR3 comprises 14 residues.

J is TRBJ1-1 and V is TRBV19, with D possibly TRBD1 on 6 matching bases. This CDR3 has 13 residues. The V gene lost 3 bases and the J gene lost 7 bases, with 12 bases spanning the gap. Germline V lookup: CDR1 LNHDA, CDR2 SQIVND (reference sequence). CDR3 sequence: CASSITGQGEAFF. DNA for the CDR3: TGTGCCAGTAGTATTACAGGGCAAGGTGAAGCTTTCTTT.

This clone has more than one count but fewer than ten. This chain links TRBV6-5 with TRBJ2-1; unclear D gene. From germline, CDR1 is MNHEY and CDR2 SVGAGI. The CDR3 runs to 14 residues. V lost 0 bases to trimming and J lost 6 bases, with 9 bases between them. The CDR3 reads CASSYSNSSNEQFF. In DNA, the CDR3 is TGTGCCAGCAGTTACTCGAACAGTAGCAATGAGCAGTTCTTC.

This clone was detected only a few times. The V call is TRBV30, the J call TRBJ2-7, with D unclear. V lost 7 bases and J 2 bases, leaving 9 bases between the germline ends. CDR1 and CDR2 from the germline V gene are GTSNPN and SVGIG (reference sequence). The CDR3 covers 11 residues. The CDR3 nucleotides read TGTGCCTACAAGCAAGCCTACGAGCAGTACTTC. Encoded protein: CAYKQAYEQYF. Based on the CDR3 plus reference TRBV30 and TRBJ2-7, the full variable domain is SQTIHQWPATLVQPVGSPLSLECTVEGTSNPNLYWYRQAAGRGLQLLFYSVGIGQISSEVPQNLSASRPQDRQFILSSKKLLLSDSGFYLCAYKQAYEQYFGPGTRLTVT.

V gene TRBV6-1 combines with J gene TRBJ1-2, with D uncertain. Between the trimmed V and J ends, which lost 6 bases and 2 bases, there was a span of 10 bases. The CDR3 contains 13 residues. CDR1 is MNHNS, CDR2 SASEGT, per germline. The CDR3 coding sequence is TGTGCCAGCAGGATTACAGAGAACTATGGCTACACCTTC. This translates into CASRITENYGYTF.

This chain uses TRBV30 with TRBJ1-1, with a tentative D call TRBD1 (5 bases). The CDR3 loop spans 15 amino acids. Between the trimmed V and J ends, which lost 4 bases and 4 bases, there was a span of 19 bases. Germline values: CDR1 GTSNPN, CDR2 SVGIG (reference sequence). CDR3 protein: CAWNPLGGGTTEAFF. For the CDR3, the DNA is TGTGCCTGGAATCCACTAGGTGGGGGGACCACTGAAGCTTTCTTT.

This clone came up a few times. The chain employs TRBV7-9 and TRBJ2-1, with TRBD2 matching over 12 bases. J lost 5 bases, V lost 3 bases, and 11 bases had no gene match. CDR1 and CDR2 from the germline V gene are SEHNR and FQNEAQ (reference sequence). There are 18 residues in the CDR3. The CDR3 here is CASSFFWTSGVANNEQFF. The DNA for the CDR3 is TGTGCCAGCAGCTTTTTTTGGACTAGCGGGGTGGCGAACAATGAGCAGTTCTTC.

This chain joins TRBV2 and TRBJ2-2; D may correspond to TRBD1 or TRBD2 (5 bases each). The CDR3 is 15 amino acids. CDR1 SNHLY and CDR2 FYNNEI come from the germline V gene. V was trimmed by 4 bases and J by 1 base, leaving 10 bases between them. CDR3 bases: TGTGCCAGCAGTGGAGGGACGGGGAACACCGGGGAGCTGTTTTTT. This gives the protein CASSGGTGNTGELFF.

This clone came up a few times. This chain connects TRBV6-1 to TRBJ2-1, with 9 positions matching TRBD1. V trimming: 7 bases; J trimming: 7 bases; junction bases outside the gene matches: 11. Germline CDR1 is MNHNS and CDR2 is SASEGT. The CDR3 has 15 residues. The CDR3 here is CASKTGQGSFNEQFF. The CDR3 region has the DNA TGTGCCAGCAAAACGGGACAGGGTTCCTTTAATGAGCAGTTCTTC.

This chain connects TRBV7-6 to TRBJ2-1; a possible D gene is TRBD1 (5 bases). V was pared by 5 bases and J by 6 bases, with 14 bases between. This CDR3 has 14 residues. CDR1 is SGHVS and CDR2 is FNYEAQ in the germline V gene. CDR3 nucleotides: TGTGCCAGCAGCCCCCGGACACGGAGCAATGAGCAGTTCTTC. It yields the protein CASSPRTRSNEQFF.

The V and J genes are TRBV9 and TRBJ1-3, with D possibly being TRBD1 (5 bases). Deletions cut 0 bases from V and 0 bases from J, with 7 bases between. CDR3 length: 15 residues. The germline CDR1 and CDR2 sequences are SGDLS and YYNGEE. In DNA, the CDR3 is TGTGCCAGCAGCGTAGCGGGGGACTCTGGAAACACCATATATTTT. Residues: CASSVAGDSGNTIYF. The full variable domain, with the rest looked up from reference TRBV9 and TRBJ1-3, is DSGVTQTPKHLITATGQRVTLRCSPRSGDLSVYWYQQSLDQGLQFLIQYYNGEERAKGNILERFSAQQFPDLHSELNLSSLELGDSALYFCASSVAGDSGNTIYFGEGSWLTVV.

This clone was seen a handful of times. The J gene is TRBJ1-5, the V gene TRBV29-1; perhaps TRBD1 as D (6 bases). V was cut by 6 bases and J by 6 bases, with 18 bases left in between. The length of the CDR3 is 14 residues. Germline V gene lookup returns CDR1 SQVTM and CDR2 ANQGSEA. The CDR3 DNA reads TGCAGCGTGGGGTGGGGGCGCGGGGGTCAGCCCCAGCATTTT. This encodes CSVGWGRGGQPQHF.

This clone was seen more than once but under ten times. The chain joins TRBV18 to TRBJ1-2, with 10 bases fitting TRBD1. With 0 bases clipped from V and 4 bases from J, the junction kept 2 bases outside the gene matches. CDR1 is KGHSH, CDR2 LQKENI, per germline. The CDR3 consists of 15 residues. CDR3 sequence: CASSPPGQGIYGYTF. The CDR3 bases are TGTGCCAGCTCACCACCGGGACAGGGGATCTATGGCTACACCTTC. Together with reference TRBV18 and TRBJ1-2, the CDR3 gives the full variable domain: NAGVMQNPRHLVRRRGQEARLRCSPMKGHSHVYWYRQLPEEGLKFMVYLQKENIIDESGMPKERFSAEFPKEGPSILRIQQVVRGDSAAYFCASSPPGQGIYGYTFGSGTRLTVV.

This clone showed up just a few times. The CDR3 loop reads CASSQDTGNYNEQFF. DNA of the CDR3: TGCGCCAGCAGCCAAGATACAGGAAACTACAATGAGCAGTTCTTC. This sequence joins TRBV4-1 and TRBJ2-1; D is possibly TRBD1 (5 bases). The germline gives CDR1 MGHRA, CDR2 YSYEKL. The CDR3 has 15 residues. The V end was cut by 0 bases, the J end by 3 bases, with 9 bases between.

This chain joins TRBV15 and TRBJ2-3; D is possibly TRBD1 (6 bases). CDR3 length: 16 residues. In germline, CDR1 is LNHNV, CDR2 YYDKDF (reference sequence). The germline V and J ends were trimmed by 0 bases and 3 bases, with 13 bases remaining between them. The CDR3 DNA follows: TGTGCCACCAGCAGAGATGAGGGGGACATAACAGATACGCAGTATTTT. This codes for CATSRDEGDITDTQYF.

For this clone: Other DNA sequences of this sample code for an identical CDR3. The chain links TRBV30 to TRBJ2-7; weak D call: TRBD1 (5 bases). The CDR3 contains 12 residues. V was cut by 0 bases and J by 2 bases, with 5 bases left in between. CDR1 GTSNPN and CDR2 SVGIG come from the germline V gene (reference sequence). CDR3 bases: TGTGCCTGGAGTGTGGGGCCCTACGAGCAGTACTTC. The encoded protein is CAWSVGPYEQYF.

This chain joins TRBV7-2 and TRBJ2-1, with D hard to call. Germline CDR1 SGHTA, CDR2 FQGNSA. The CDR3 covers 13 residues. V shed 1 base and J shed 7 bases, with 8 bases lying between them. The CDR3 is CASSLGVANEQFF. The CDR3 DNA is TGTGCCAGCAGCTTAGGGGTCGCTAATGAGCAGTTCTTC.